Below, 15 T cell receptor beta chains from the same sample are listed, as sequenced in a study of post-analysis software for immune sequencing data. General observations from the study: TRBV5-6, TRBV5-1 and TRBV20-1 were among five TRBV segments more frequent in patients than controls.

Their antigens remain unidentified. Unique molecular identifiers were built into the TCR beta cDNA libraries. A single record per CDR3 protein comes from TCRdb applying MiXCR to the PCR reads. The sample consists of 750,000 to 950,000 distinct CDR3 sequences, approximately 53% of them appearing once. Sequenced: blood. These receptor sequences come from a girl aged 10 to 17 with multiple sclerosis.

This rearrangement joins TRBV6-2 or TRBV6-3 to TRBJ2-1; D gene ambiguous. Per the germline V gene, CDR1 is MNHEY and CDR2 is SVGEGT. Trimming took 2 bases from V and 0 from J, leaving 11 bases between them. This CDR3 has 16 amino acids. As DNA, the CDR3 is TGTGCCAGCAGTTACAGCAGAGAGAGCTCCTACAATGAGCAGTTCTTC. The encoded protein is CASSYSRESSYNEQFF.

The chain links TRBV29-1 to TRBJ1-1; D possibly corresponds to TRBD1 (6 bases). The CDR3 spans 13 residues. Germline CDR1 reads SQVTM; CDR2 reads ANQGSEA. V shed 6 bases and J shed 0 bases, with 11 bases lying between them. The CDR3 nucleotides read TGCAGCGTACCGGACAGCCTGAACACTGAAGCTTTCTTT. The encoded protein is CSVPDSLNTEAFF. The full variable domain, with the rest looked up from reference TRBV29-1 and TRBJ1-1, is SAVISQKPSRDICQRGTSLTIQCQVDSQVTMMFWYRQQPGQSLTLIATANQGSEATYESGFVIDKFPISRPNLTFSTLTVSNMSPEDSSIYLCSVPDSLNTEAFFGQGTRLTVV.

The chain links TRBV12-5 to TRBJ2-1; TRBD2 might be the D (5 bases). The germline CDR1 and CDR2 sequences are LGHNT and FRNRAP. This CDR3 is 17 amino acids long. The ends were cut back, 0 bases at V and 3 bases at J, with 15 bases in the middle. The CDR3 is CASGLVRQRPIYNEQFF. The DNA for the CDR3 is TGTGCTAGTGGTTTGGTACGTCAGCGGCCGATCTACAATGAGCAGTTCTTC.

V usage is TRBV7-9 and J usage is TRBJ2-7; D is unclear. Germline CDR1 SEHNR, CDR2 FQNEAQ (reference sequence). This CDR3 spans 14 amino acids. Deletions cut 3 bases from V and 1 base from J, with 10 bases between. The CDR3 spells CASSLEQSSYEQYF. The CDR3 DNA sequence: TGTGCCAGCAGCTTGGAACAGTCTTCCTACGAGCAGTACTTC.

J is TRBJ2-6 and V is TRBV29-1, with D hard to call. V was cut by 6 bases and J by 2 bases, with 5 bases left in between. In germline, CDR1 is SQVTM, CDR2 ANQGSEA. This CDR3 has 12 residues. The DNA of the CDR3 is TGCAGCGTGAAGACTGGGGCCAACGTCCTGACTTTC. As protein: CSVKTGANVLTF. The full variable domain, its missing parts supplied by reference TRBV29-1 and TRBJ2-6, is SAVISQKPSRDICQRGTSLTIQCQVDSQVTMMFWYRQQPGQSLTLIATANQGSEATYESGFVIDKFPISRPNLTFSTLTVSNMSPEDSSIYLCSVKTGANVLTFGAGSRLTVL.

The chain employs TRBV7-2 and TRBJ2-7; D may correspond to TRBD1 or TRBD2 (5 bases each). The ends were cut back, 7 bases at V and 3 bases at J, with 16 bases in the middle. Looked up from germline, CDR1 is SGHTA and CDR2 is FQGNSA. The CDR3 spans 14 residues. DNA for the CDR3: TGTGCCAGCACCCAAGACGGGGACCTCTACGAGCAGTACTTC. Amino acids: CASTQDGDLYEQYF.

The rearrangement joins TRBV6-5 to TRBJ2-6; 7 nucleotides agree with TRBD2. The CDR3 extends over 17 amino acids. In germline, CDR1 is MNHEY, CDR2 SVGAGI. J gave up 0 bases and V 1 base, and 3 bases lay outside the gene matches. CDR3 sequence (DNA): TGTGCCAGCAGTTACTTCCCGGGAGGCTCTGGGGCCAACGTCCTGACTTTC. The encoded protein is CASSYFPGGSGANVLTF.

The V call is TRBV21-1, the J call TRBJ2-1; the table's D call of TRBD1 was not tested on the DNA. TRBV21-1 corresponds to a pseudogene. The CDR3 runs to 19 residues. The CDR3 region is CASSLRRTTGPYRNCEQFF. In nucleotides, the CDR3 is TGTGCCAGCAGCCTCCGCAGGACGACAGGTCCTTACCGTAATTGTGAGCAGTTCTTC.

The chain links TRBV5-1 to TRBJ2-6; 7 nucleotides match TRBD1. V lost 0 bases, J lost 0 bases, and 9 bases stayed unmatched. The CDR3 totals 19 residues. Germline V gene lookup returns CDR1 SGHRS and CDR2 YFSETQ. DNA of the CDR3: TGCGCCAGCAGCTTGGTTAGACAGGGACCCAGCTCTGGGGCCAACGTCCTGACTTTC. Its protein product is CASSLVRQGPSSGANVLTF.

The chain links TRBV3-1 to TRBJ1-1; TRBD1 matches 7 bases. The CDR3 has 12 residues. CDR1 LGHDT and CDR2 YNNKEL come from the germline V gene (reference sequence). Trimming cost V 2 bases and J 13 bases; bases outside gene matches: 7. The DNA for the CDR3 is TGTGCCAGCAGCCAACAGACAGGGAGAGTTTTCTTT. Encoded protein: CASSQQTGRVFF.

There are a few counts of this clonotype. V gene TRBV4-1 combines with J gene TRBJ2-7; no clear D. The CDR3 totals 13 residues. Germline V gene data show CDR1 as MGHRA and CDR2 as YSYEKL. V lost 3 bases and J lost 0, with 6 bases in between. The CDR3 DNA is TGCGCCAGCAGCCACGGGCCCTCCTACGAGCAGTACTTC. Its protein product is CASSHGPSYEQYF.

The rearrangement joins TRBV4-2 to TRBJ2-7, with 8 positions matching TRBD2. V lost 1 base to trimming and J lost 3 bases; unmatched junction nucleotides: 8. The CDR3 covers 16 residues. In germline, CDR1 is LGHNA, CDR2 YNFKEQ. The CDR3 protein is CASSQGWREDRYEQYF. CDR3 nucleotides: TGTGCCAGCAGCCAAGGTTGGCGGGAGGACCGCTACGAGCAGTACTTC.

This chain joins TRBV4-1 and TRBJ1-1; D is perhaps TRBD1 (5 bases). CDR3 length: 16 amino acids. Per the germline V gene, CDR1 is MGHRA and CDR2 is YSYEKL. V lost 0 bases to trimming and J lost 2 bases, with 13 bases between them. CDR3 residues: CASSQDGGRDNTEAFF. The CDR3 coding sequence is TGCGCCAGCAGCCAAGATGGCGGCAGGGACAACACTGAAGCTTTCTTT.

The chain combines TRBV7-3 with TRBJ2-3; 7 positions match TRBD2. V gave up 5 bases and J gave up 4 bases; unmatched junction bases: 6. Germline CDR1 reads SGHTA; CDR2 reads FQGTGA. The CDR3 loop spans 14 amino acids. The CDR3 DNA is TGTGCCAGCAGCCCGGGGGGTTATCCAGATACGCAGTATTTT. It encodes CASSPGGYPDTQYF.

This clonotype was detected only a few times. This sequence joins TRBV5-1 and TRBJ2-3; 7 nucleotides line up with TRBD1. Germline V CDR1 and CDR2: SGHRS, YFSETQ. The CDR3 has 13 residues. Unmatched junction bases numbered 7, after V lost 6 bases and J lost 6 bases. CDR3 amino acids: CASNGQVTDTQYF. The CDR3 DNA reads TGCGCCAGCAACGGACAGGTAACTGATACGCAGTATTTT.